This section outlines one TCR beta chain sequence together with its context. TCRdb's table, derived via immunoSEQ multiplex PCR, lists solely in-frame clones and lacks some. This sample carries hundreds of thousands of clones, roughly 86% of them seen once, and the ten largest clones take roughly 0.0089%. This entry belongs to a study of shared T cell receptors in the human thymus. Germline values: CDR1 SGHTA, CDR2 FQGNSA. This CDR3 has 15 residues. The V segment lost 5 bases and the J segment 1 base; nucleotides outside the gene matches: 5. The same specimen was also included in a second study, on human thymus T cells. Turning to that study: Corrective cardiac operations yielded the resected thymus tissue.

Sequenced sample: thymocytes. The chain has TRBV7-2 and TRBJ2-3; 8 bases agree with TRBD1. The receptor comes from a boy less than two years old with a congenital heart defect. DNA of the CDR3: TGTGCCAGCAGCAACAGGGGGTTTGGCACAGATACGCAGTATTTT. Protein product: CASSNRGFGTDTQYF.